This note documents a single T cell receptor (beta chain) sequence. The target antigen is unknown. This sample is part of a study of cytomegalovirus exposure and HLA in healthy donors. Findings and limits, study-wide: Earlier findings revealed that most TCR beta V segments proved productive either about 87% or about 30% of the time.

This CDR3 has 20 amino acids. PCR amplification relied on 60 Vbeta primers (plus 13 Jbeta primers). Profiling relied on immunoSEQ multiplex PCR, and the TCRdb table lists in-frame clones only, not all of them. The sample has some 200,000 clones; approximately 80% are singletons. This sequence joins TRBV22-1 and TRBJ2-3; TRBD1, the table's D call, was not compared with the DNA. TRBV22-1 is tagged as a pseudogene. Sequenced material: PBMCs. The receptor comes from a woman in her thirties or forties in good health and CMV-seronegative. The chain's CDR3 is CPGSAHGGQGSPPSTDTQYF. The CDR3 DNA sequence: TGTCCTGGGAGCGCCCACGGCGGACAGGGGTCTCCCCCTAGCACAGATACGCAGTATTTT.